The next 28 T cell receptor beta chains were all read from a single sample in a study of T cell responses to AZD1222 COVID-19 vaccine. The table came from immunoSEQ multiplex PCR; TCRdb's copy has only in-frame clones and leaves some out. This sample has approximately 120,000 clones, with 85% to 90% found just once. The starting material was peripheral blood, obtained on day 0 of AZD1222 vaccination. The receptors originated from an adult in good health.

In DNA form, the CDR3 reads TGTGCCAGCAAAGTGGCCCAGGGACCCCGTTCACCCCTCCACTTT. Translating gives CASKVAQGPRSPLHF. The chain joins TRBV27 to TRBJ1-6; D possibly corresponds to TRBD1 (5 bases). The CDR3 runs to 15 residues. V was clipped by 7 bases and J by 9 bases, with 19 bases between them. CDR1 is MNHEY and CDR2 is SMNVEV in the germline V gene (reference sequence).

This sequence joins TRBV15 and TRBJ2-1; D ambiguous. The CDR3 is made up of 16 amino acids. The germline CDR1 and CDR2 sequences are LNHNV and YYDKDF (reference sequence). The V end was cut by 0 bases, the J end by 9 bases, with 18 bases between. The CDR3 sequence is CATSREMWGFVAEQFF. CDR3 nucleotide sequence: TGTGCCACCAGCAGAGAGATGTGGGGTTTTGTGGCTGAGCAGTTCTTC. The variable domain in full, with the rest retrieved from reference TRBV15 and TRBJ2-1, is DAMVIQNPRYQVTQFGKPVTLSCSQTLNHNVMYWYQQKSSQAPKLLFHYYDKDFNNEADTPDNFQSRRPNTSFCFLDIRSPGLGDTAMYLCATSREMWGFVAEQFFGPGTRLTVL.

V usage is TRBV11-3 and J usage is TRBJ2-2; 10 bases line up with TRBD1. Trimming cost V 0 bases and J 0 bases; bases outside gene matches: 1. In germline, CDR1 is SGHNT, CDR2 YENEEA. The length of the CDR3 is 17 residues. The CDR3 sequence is CASSLDGQGANTGELFF. CDR3 DNA sequence: TGTGCCAGCAGCTTAGATGGACAGGGGGCGAACACCGGGGAGCTGTTTTTT.

This clone occurred a few times. The J gene is TRBJ1-1, the V gene TRBV3-1 (or the pseudogene TRBV3-2), with TRBD1 identical over 8 bases. V dropped 3 bases and J dropped 3; count of bases not matched to a gene: 3. CDR1 is LGHDT, CDR2 YNNKEL, per germline (reference sequence). CDR3 length equals 14 residues. As DNA, the CDR3 is TGTGCCAGCAGCCACGCGGACAGGGACACTGAAGCTTTCTTT. Translated: CASSHADRDTEAFF.

The chain joins TRBV4-3 to TRBJ2-1; TRBD1 matches at 7 bases. The CDR3 is 14 amino acids. Germline trimming cut 1 base from V and 9 bases from J; bases unmatched to any gene: 6. Germline-derived CDR1 and CDR2 are LGHNA and YSLEER. The CDR3 loop is CASSQGQGEAEQFF. The CDR3 DNA reads as TGCGCCAGCAGCCAAGGACAGGGCGAGGCTGAGCAGTTCTTC.

This clone was seen just once. The genes are TRBV7-2 and TRBJ2-7; D is unclear. The CDR3 sequence is 12 residues long. V dropped 5 bases and J dropped 5 bases, with 10 bases sitting between them. Germline V lookup: CDR1 SGHTA, CDR2 FQGNSA. CDR3 nucleotide sequence: TGTGCCAGCAGCGCAAGTACCCACGAGCAGTACTTC. Translated: CASSASTHEQYF.

V usage is TRBV28 and J usage is TRBJ1-5; no firm D call. This CDR3 is built from 15 residues. Germline V gene lookup returns CDR1 MDHEN and CDR2 SYDVKM. The V end was cut by 6 bases, the J end by 7 bases, with 19 bases between. CDR3 in DNA: TGTGCCAGCAGGCCTCGGACCGAGGCGGTACAGCCCCAGCATTTT. Translation: CASRPRTEAVQPQHF.

This clone was detected a few times. The genes are TRBV9 and TRBJ2-1; no reliable D call. Germline-derived CDR1 and CDR2 are SGDLS and YYNGEE. The V end lost 0 bases, the J end lost 7 bases, and 11 bases lay between the germline ends. The CDR3 runs to 14 residues. The DNA for the CDR3 is TGTGCCAGCAGCGTAGTAGCTGATTTGAATGAGCAGTTCTTC. Its translation is CASSVVADLNEQFF.

The rearrangement uses TRBV24-1 and TRBJ2-1; 8 bases line up with TRBD2. V lost 3 bases to trimming and J lost 12 bases; unmatched junction nucleotides: 9. The CDR3 totals 14 residues. Germline V CDR1 and CDR2: KGHDR, SFDVKD. The CDR3 loop reads CATSDLLQAGGQFF. In DNA, the CDR3 is TGTGCCACCAGTGATCTTCTCCAGGCGGGGGGGCAGTTCTTC.

The gene calls are TRBV6-6 and TRBJ2-1; no definite D call. The ends were cut back, 4 bases at V and 2 bases at J, with 3 bases in the middle. Germline V lookup: CDR1 MNHNY, CDR2 SVGAGI (reference sequence). CDR3 size: 12 residues. The CDR3 loop is CASSLTYNEQFF. The CDR3 DNA follows: TGTGCCAGCAGTTTGACCTACAATGAGCAGTTCTTC.

The rearrangement links TRBV2 to TRBJ2-2, with 8 bases lining up with TRBD1. The CDR3 has 13 amino acids. V was clipped by 5 bases and J by 5 bases; unmatched bases: 1. From germline, CDR1 is SNHLY and CDR2 FYNNEI. CDR3 sequence reads: CASSNRGTGELFF. DNA of the CDR3: TGTGCCAGCAGTAACAGGGGGACCGGGGAGCTGTTTTTT.

The rearrangement joins TRBV7-2 to TRBJ1-5; the D gene is possibly TRBD1 (6 bases). The germline gives CDR1 SGHTA, CDR2 FQGNSA. CDR3 length: 15 amino acids. V was clipped by 5 bases and J by 6 bases, with 17 bases between them. CDR3 bases: TGTGCCAGCAGCCTCCGGGGGCCCGCGAGTCAGCCCCAGCATTTT. Protein: CASSLRGPASQPQHF.

The sample holds one count of this clone. The CDR3 DNA reads as TGTGCCAGCAGTGTACTGGGAACTGAAGCTTTCTTT. Encoded protein: CASSVLGTEAFF. The chain joins TRBV2 to TRBJ1-1; D is uncertain. CDR3 length: 12 amino acids. The germline V gene has CDR1 SNHLY and CDR2 FYNNEI. The V end lost 4 bases, the J end lost 5 bases, and 8 bases lay between the germline ends.

This chain joins TRBV18 and TRBJ1-1; the D gene is possibly TRBD1 (6 bases). CDR3 length: 16 amino acids. The V gene lost 1 base and the J gene lost 5 bases, with 17 bases spanning the gap. In germline, CDR1 is KGHSH, CDR2 LQKENI. CDR3 region: CASSPLWGQLDTEAFF. The CDR3 nucleotides read TGTGCCAGCTCACCACTTTGGGGGCAGCTAGATACTGAAGCTTTCTTT.

The J gene is TRBJ2-1, the V gene TRBV11-2; 8 nucleotides line up with TRBD2. Germline V gene sequence: CDR1 SGHAT, CDR2 FQNNGV. The CDR3 covers 18 residues. Germline trimming cut 2 bases from V and 0 bases from J; bases unmatched to any gene: 9. CDR3: CASSLRAIRGGSYNEQFF. In DNA, the CDR3 is TGTGCCAGCAGCTTAAGGGCCATTCGGGGGGGCTCCTACAATGAGCAGTTCTTC.

The rearrangement uses TRBV9 and TRBJ1-5; TRBD1 agrees at 8 bases. The CDR3 totals 15 residues. The germline gives CDR1 SGDLS, CDR2 YYNGEE. The trim removed 4 bases at V and 5 bases at J, leaving 8 bases unmatched. The CDR3: CASSPPGQEYQPQHF. CDR3 DNA sequence: TGTGCCAGCAGCCCCCCGGGACAGGAATATCAGCCCCAGCATTTT.

V and J are TRBV15 and TRBJ2-5; no firm D call. The CDR3 sequence is 14 residues long. Trimming took 1 base from V and 1 from J, leaving 7 bases between them. Germline-derived CDR1 and CDR2 are LNHNV and YYDKDF (reference sequence). Here the CDR3 reads CATSRVMSQETQYF. The CDR3 DNA follows: TGTGCCACCAGCAGAGTGATGTCCCAAGAGACCCAGTACTTC.

The CDR3 DNA reads TGTGCCAGCAGTTTAACGGGAGGAGGGGCTGGTAATTCACCCCTCCACTTT. It yields the protein CASSLTGGGAGNSPLHF. The gene calls are TRBV7-9 and TRBJ1-6; D possibly corresponds to TRBD1 (5 bases). The length of the CDR3 is 17 residues. CDR1 and CDR2 from the germline V gene are SEHNR and FQNEAQ (reference sequence). V lost 6 bases to trimming and J lost 6 bases, with 21 bases between them.

This chain uses TRBV2 with TRBJ2-1; no firm D call. The ends were cut back, 8 bases at V and 0 bases at J, with 14 bases in the middle. Germline lookup yields CDR1 SNHLY and CDR2 FYNNEI. This CDR3 has 15 residues. The CDR3 DNA follows: TGTGCCAGCCAAACCCACACAGTCTCCTACAATGAGCAGTTCTTC. It encodes CASQTHTVSYNEQFF.

This clone occurred once. This rearrangement joins TRBV27 to TRBJ2-7; D tentatively fits TRBD1 or TRBD2 (6 bases each). Trimming shortened V by 7 bases and J by 5 bases, and 15 bases separated the two germline ends. The CDR3 contains 13 residues. Looked up from germline, CDR1 is MNHEY and CDR2 is SMNVEV (reference sequence). The CDR3 DNA is TGTGCCAGCACCCTAAGAGGGGGGAACGAGCAGTACTTC. It specifies CASTLRGGNEQYF.

This sequence joins TRBV28 and TRBJ2-6; TRBD1 matches at 9 bases. The CDR3 runs 18 residues. V dropped 4 bases and J dropped 1; count of bases not matched to a gene: 8. CDR1 and CDR2 from the germline V gene are MDHEN and SYDVKM. The CDR3 coding sequence is TGTGCCAGCAGTTCGCTGGGACAGGGTATATCTGGGGCCAACGTCCTGACTTTC. Protein: CASSSLGQGISGANVLTF. Together with reference TRBV28 and TRBJ2-6, the CDR3 gives the full variable domain: DVKVTQSSRYLVKRTGEKVFLECVQDMDHENMFWYRQDPGLGLRLIYFSYDVKMKEKGDIPEGYSVSREKKERFSLILESASTNQTSMYLCASSSLGQGISGANVLTFGAGSRLTVL.

The rearrangement uses TRBV4-1 and TRBJ2-1; weak D call: TRBD1 (6 bases). The CDR3 covers 14 residues. Germline lookup yields CDR1 MGHRA and CDR2 YSYEKL. Trimming took off 3 bases at V and 6 bases at J, with 12 bases between the two ends. The CDR3: CASSHLTGSNEQFF. DNA of the CDR3: TGCGCCAGCAGCCATTTAACAGGGTCCAATGAGCAGTTCTTC.

The chain couples TRBV27 to TRBJ1-1; a weak D match, TRBD1 (5 bases). Trimming took 3 bases from V and 4 from J, leaving 6 bases between them. Germline assignment: CDR1 MNHEY and CDR2 SMNVEV (reference sequence). This CDR3 comprises 12 residues. CDR3 DNA sequence: TGTGCCAGCAGTTTTAGGGGCACTGAAGCTTTCTTT. As protein: CASSFRGTEAFF.

The chain joins TRBV21-1 to TRBJ1-1; the table calls TRBD1, which could not be checked here. TRBV21-1 is noted as a pseudogene. The CDR3 loop spans 16 amino acids. CDR3 DNA: TGTGCCAGCAGCAAAGGGGACAGGGTTATGAACACTGAAGCTTTCTTT. Residues: CASSKGDRVMNTEAFF.

This chain links TRBV9 with TRBJ1-4; D ambiguous. Trimming stripped 4 bases from V and 5 bases from J, with 9 bases between. This CDR3 is built from 13 residues. Germline V gene lookup returns CDR1 SGDLS and CDR2 YYNGEE. The DNA for the CDR3 is TGTGCCAGCAGCTTGGGTCCGAATGAAAAACTGTTTTTT. This codes for CASSLGPNEKLFF.

J is TRBJ2-3 and V is TRBV24-1, with D possibly TRBD1 on 5 matching bases. Germline CDR1 KGHDR, CDR2 SFDVKD. The CDR3 is 14 amino acids. V dropped 9 bases and J dropped 4 bases, with 16 bases sitting between them. CDR3 coding DNA: TGTGCCACCGAGGACACTAAAGGAGCAGATACGCAGTATTTT. Translated: CATEDTKGADTQYF.

This chain connects TRBV7-9 to TRBJ2-3; tentatively, D is TRBD2 (5 bases). The V and J ends lost 5 bases and 2 bases respectively, with 11 bases between them. Germline assignment: CDR1 SEHNR and CDR2 FQNEAQ (reference sequence). The CDR3 consists of 14 residues. Here the CDR3 reads CASSRLAFTDTQYF. In DNA form, the CDR3 reads TGTGCCAGCAGCCGTCTAGCTTTCACAGATACGCAGTATTTT.

This clone has only one observation. The chain carries TRBV15 and TRBJ1-1; the D is unclear. From germline, CDR1 is LNHNV and CDR2 YYDKDF (reference sequence). V was trimmed by 0 bases and J by 4 bases, leaving 15 bases between them. There are 16 residues in the CDR3. CDR3 residues: CATSRDEGTEITEAFF. The CDR3 region has the DNA TGTGCCACCAGCAGAGATGAGGGCACGGAGATCACTGAAGCTTTCTTT.